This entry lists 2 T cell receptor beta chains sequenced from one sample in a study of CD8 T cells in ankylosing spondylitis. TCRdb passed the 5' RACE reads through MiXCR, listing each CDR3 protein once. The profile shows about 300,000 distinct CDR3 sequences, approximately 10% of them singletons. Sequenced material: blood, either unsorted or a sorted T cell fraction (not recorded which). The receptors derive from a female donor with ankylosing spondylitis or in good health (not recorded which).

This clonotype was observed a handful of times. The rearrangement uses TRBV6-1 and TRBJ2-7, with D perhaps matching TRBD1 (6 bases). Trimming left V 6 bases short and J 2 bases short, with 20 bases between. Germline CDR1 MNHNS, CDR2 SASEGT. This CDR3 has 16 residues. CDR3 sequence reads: CASSDLGRGVTYEQYF. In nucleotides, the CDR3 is TGTGCCAGCAGCGACCTGGGCAGGGGAGTAACCTACGAGCAGTACTTC.

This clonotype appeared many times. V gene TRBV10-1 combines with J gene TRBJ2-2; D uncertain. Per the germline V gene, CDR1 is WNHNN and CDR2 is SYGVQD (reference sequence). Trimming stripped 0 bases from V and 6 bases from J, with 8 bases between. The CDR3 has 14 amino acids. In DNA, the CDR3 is TGCGCCAGCAGTGAGTCGAAGGTAGCCGGGGAGCTGTTTTTT. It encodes CASSESKVAGELFF.